The rows below give T cell receptor beta chains drawn from one sample of a study of Graves' ophthalmopathy and Graves' hyperthyroidism. TCRdb re-analysed the multiplex PCR reads in MiXCR, keeping a single row per CDR3 protein. The profile shows around 1.1 million distinct CDR3 sequences, about 35% of them singletons. Sequenced material: peripheral blood or thyroid tissue (not recorded which). The receptors were sampled from an adult man with Graves' hyperthyroidism. CDR3s include the opening cysteine and the closing phenylalanine or tryptophan. A D gene is named only where the DNA matches it firmly. Part of the rows lack a size; the others show once, few, many or a class for expanded clones.

clone size,J gene,CDR3 length,V gene,D gene,CDR3 protein,CDR3 DNA
many,TRBJ1-5,14,TRBV12-3/TRBV12-4,.,CASSQDSGNQPQHF,TGTGCCAGCAGCCAGGACAGTGGGAATCAGCCCCAGCATTTT
.,TRBJ1-1,16,TRBV5-1,.,CASSSIMPRPWTEAFF,TGCGCCAGCAGCTCAATTATGCCTCGGCCCTGGACTGAAGCTTTCTTT
many,TRBJ1-4,15,TRBV9,.,CASSVGRWEDEKLFF,TGTGCCAGCAGCGTAGGACGCTGGGAGGATGAAAAACTGTTTTTT
.,TRBJ1-2,11,TRBV20-1,.,CSANEGYGYTF,TGCAGTGCTAACGAAGGGTATGGCTACACCTTC
many,TRBJ2-5,15,TRBV11-2,.,CASSPPERNQETQYF,TGTGCCAGCAGCCCGCCGGAGAGAAACCAAGAGACCCAGTACTTC
.,TRBJ2-7,16,TRBV14,.,CASSFVPRRSSYEQYF,TGTGCCAGCAGCTTTGTCCCCAGGAGAAGCTCCTACGAGCAGTACTTC
once,TRBJ1-6,14,TRBV10-2,.,CASSEEVGNSPLHF,TGCGCCAGCAGTGAAGAAGTGGGAAATTCACCCCTCCACTTT
.,TRBJ2-2,15,TRBV2,.,CASKTGQGITGELSW,TGTGCCAGCAAGACGGGGCAGGGGATAACCGGGGAGCTGTCTTGG
many,TRBJ1-5,15,TRBV6-5,.,CASSPMAAANQPQHF,TGTGCCAGTTCGCCAATGGCGGCGGCCAATCAGCCCCAGCATTTT
.,TRBJ1-5,18,TRBV20-1,.,CSATASSPTGHSNQPQHF,TGCAGTGCTACGGCCAGCAGCCCAACAGGGCATAGCAATCAGCCCCAGCATTTT
many,TRBJ2-2,13,TRBV29-1,.,CSVDEGNTGELFF,TGCAGCGTTGATGAGGGTAACACCGGGGAGCTGTTTTTT
many,TRBJ2-5,12,TRBV29-1,.,CSVAQGKETQYF,TGCAGCGTTGCCCAGGGAAAAGAGACCCAGTACTTC
.,TRBJ2-7,14,TRBV6-1,.,CAIRSWAGYYEQYF,TGTGCCATCCGAAGCTGGGCAGGATACTACGAGCAGTACTTC
.,TRBJ1-2,13,TRBV12-3/TRBV12-4,.,CASSLSPAGLSTF,TGTGCCAGCAGTTTATCCCCCGCGGGATTGTCGACCTTC
few,TRBJ2-5,15,TRBV10-3,.,CAISESIDWEETQYF,TGTGCCATCAGTGAGTCCATCGACTGGGAAGAGACCCAGTACTTC
many,TRBJ2-5,14,TRBV3-1,.,CASRNSGNQETQYF,TGTGCCAGCAGGAACAGCGGAAACCAAGAGACCCAGTACTTC
many,TRBJ1-5,14,TRBV2,TRBD1,CASSGTDSNQPQHF,TGTGCCAGCAGCGGGACAGATAGCAATCAGCCCCAGCATTTT
few,TRBJ1-5,14,TRBV20-1,.,CSAQGEYSNQPQHF,TGCAGTGCCCAGGGAGAGTATAGCAATCAGCCCCAGCATTTT
.,TRBJ1-5,15,TRBV9,.,CASRGGALENQPQHF,TGTGCCAGCAGGGGAGGAGCCCTCGAGAATCAGCCCCAGCATTTT
.,TRBJ1-1,21,TRBV11-2,TRBD1,CASSLGTKTRDRANMNTEAFF,TGTGCCAGCAGCTTAGGGACCAAAACACGGGACAGAGCGAACATGAACACTGAAGCTTTCTTT
.,TRBJ1-1,17,TRBV7-9,TRBD1,CASSLVGTGVMNTEAFF,TGTGCCAGCAGCTTAGTGGGGACAGGGGTCATGAACACTGAAGCTTTCTTT
many,TRBJ1-1,12,TRBV15,.,CATCRGGTEAFF,TGTGCCACCTGCAGGGGAGGCACTGAAGCTTTCTTT
.,TRBJ2-5,13,TRBV19,.,CASSIREQETQYF,TGTGCCAGTAGTATACGGGAGCAAGAGACCCAGTACTTC
few,TRBJ1-6,13,TRBV9,.,CASSSLGGSPLHF,TGTGCCAGCAGCTCACTGGGGGGTTCACCCCTCCACTTT
many,TRBJ2-5,15,TRBV20-1,TRBD1,CSATPGTGGQETQYF,TGCAGTGCTACCCCAGGGACAGGGGGCCAAGAGACCCAGTACTTC
many,TRBJ1-4,18,TRBV7-8,.,CASSLEGGGSATNEKLFF,TGTGCCAGCAGCTTAGAGGGGGGGGGTTCCGCAACTAATGAAAAACTGTTTTTT
few,TRBJ2-2,15,TRBV25-1,.,CASSEWGHKIGELFF,TGTGCCAGCAGTGAATGGGGACATAAGATCGGGGAGCTGTTTTTT
.,TRBJ2-2,17,TRBV15,.,CATSRDLGAVGSGELFF,TGTGCCACCAGCAGAGATTTGGGGGCAGTTGGGTCCGGGGAGCTGTTTTTT
.,TRBJ1-1,13,TRBV7-3,.,CASSLPTPTGAFF,TGCGCCAGCAGCTTGCCAACGCCCACTGGAGCTTTCTTT
.,TRBJ1-2,17,TRBV10-2,.,CASSEPDRSVGDYGYTF,TGCGCCAGCAGTGAGCCGGACAGATCAGTTGGTGACTATGGCTACACCTTC